The sequence of this TCR beta chain was determined in a study of regulatory T cells in long-lasting Graves disease. Study results and limitations: Persistent disease was associated with favored TRBV28 usage and with favored use of TRBJ1-2 and TRBJ2-5. Lower TCR diversity was seen in persistent Graves' patients than in newly diagnosed ones.

CDR1 and CDR2 from the germline V gene are LGHNA and YNFKEQ. Trimming shortened V by 2 bases and J by 3 bases, and 10 bases separated the two germline ends. The CDR3 has 14 residues. Time point given: newly diagnosed GD, antithyroid drugs for less than 3 months. After RNA was extracted from PBMCs, the TCR library was made from it. iRepertoire HTBI primers and Arm-PCR of CDR3 regions built TCR beta libraries. Via MiXCR, TCRdb re-called the multiplex PCR reads, giving one row per CDR3 protein. This sample has 400,000 to 550,000 distinct CDR3 sequences, with 16% found just once. This clonotype showed up just a few times. Its cognate antigen is unknown. The same data also contributed to another study, on T cells in Graves' hyperthyroidism and ophthalmopathy. As reported in that work: Diagnoses were established using clinical symptoms, serum thyroxine and TRAb, thyroid ultrasound and orbital computed tomography.

The clonotype comes from a woman aged 18-29 years with Graves disease. The chain joins TRBV4-2 to TRBJ1-2, with D perhaps TRBD1 (5 bases). The starting material was peripheral blood mononuclear cells (PBMCs), obtained at new diagnosis, from a patient treated with antithyroid drugs. CDR3 sequence reads: CASSQSGLDYGYTF. The CDR3, as DNA: TGTGCCAGCAGCCAATCGGGACTAGACTATGGCTACACCTTC.